Below are 27 T cell receptor beta chains sequenced from a single sample in a study of neoadjuvant anti-PD-1 for oral cavity cancer. Generated by immunoSEQ multiplex PCR, the TCRdb table keeps only in-frame clones and is missing some. The sample carries about 72,000 clones, 70% to 90% recorded once. As for time point: after neoadjuvant nivolumab, at surgical resection. Specimen: PBMCs, collected after nivolumab (anti-PD-1) treatment. The receptors shown here come from a person between 40 and 85 years old with oral cavity squamous cell carcinoma.

This clone has only one observation. This chain joins TRBV6-5 and TRBJ1-1; weak D call: TRBD1 (6 bases). Germline loops: CDR1 MNHEY, CDR2 SVGAGI. With 6 bases removed from V and 0 bases from J, the gap between germline ends came to 11 bases. The CDR3 spans 14 residues. The CDR3 nucleotides read TGTGCCAGCAGATTTACAGGGATGAACACTGAAGCTTTCTTT. It codes for CASRFTGMNTEAFF.

The V call is TRBV5-4, the J call TRBJ2-1; maybe TRBD1 (6 bases). This CDR3 spans 15 amino acids. Germline CDR1 reads SGHNT; CDR2 reads YYREEE (reference sequence). Deletions cut 4 bases from V and 0 bases from J, with 11 bases between. The DNA for the CDR3 is TGTGCCAGCAGCCCGGACAGTAACTCCTACAATGAGCAGTTCTTC. Translating gives CASSPDSNSYNEQFF.

This rearrangement joins TRBV4-1 to TRBJ1-2; D is possibly TRBD1 (5 bases). Looked up from germline, CDR1 is MGHRA and CDR2 is YSYEKL. The length of the CDR3 is 16 residues. V lost 4 bases to trimming and J lost 3 bases, with 18 bases between them. For the CDR3, the DNA is TGCGCCAGCAGCCGGGGTTGGGGGGAAATGGACTATGGCTACACCTTC. Amino acids: CASSRGWGEMDYGYTF.

The V gene is TRBV25-1, the J gene TRBJ2-7; 8 bases match TRBD1. The germline V gene encodes CDR1 MGHDK and CDR2 SYGVNS. This CDR3 has 13 amino acids. After removal of 4 bases from V and 2 bases from J, the junction contained 1 base not matched to a gene. CDR3 DNA: TGTGCCAGCAGTGGCAGGGGGCCCTACGAGCAGTACTTC. It is translated as CASSGRGPYEQYF.

J is TRBJ1-2 and V is TRBV6-5, with 8 bases that match TRBD1. The CDR3 spans 13 residues. The germline V gene has CDR1 MNHEY and CDR2 SVGAGI. V shed 0 bases, J shed 6 bases, and the junction held 0 bases outside the gene matches. CDR3 in DNA: TGTGCCAGCAGTTACTCGGACAGGGATGGCTACACCTTC. Amino acid sequence: CASSYSDRDGYTF.

This chain links TRBV9 with TRBJ2-6; D may match TRBD1 or TRBD2 (5 bases each). V lost 0 bases and J 0 bases, leaving 13 bases between the germline ends. The germline gives CDR1 SGDLS, CDR2 YYNGEE. CDR3 size: 18 residues. The CDR3 DNA follows: TGTGCCAGCAGCGTAGCGGGGCGAATTAGCTCTGGGGCCAACGTCCTGACTTTC. This encodes CASSVAGRISSGANVLTF.

This clone has more than one count but fewer than ten. The chain couples TRBV19 to TRBJ2-7; 8 bases are a match to TRBD2. The CDR3 covers 21 residues. Germline V lookup: CDR1 LNHDA, CDR2 SQIVND (reference sequence). After removal of 1 base from V and 0 bases from J, the junction contained 20 bases not matched to a gene. The CDR3 region is CASSIAPYLPAGGRGSYEQYF. The CDR3 region has the DNA TGTGCCAGTAGTATAGCCCCCTATCTTCCGGCGGGGGGCCGGGGCTCCTACGAGCAGTACTTC.

This chain connects TRBV10-1 to TRBJ2-7; D tentatively fits TRBD1 or TRBD2 (5 bases each). The V gene lost 3 bases and the J gene lost 6 bases, with 12 bases spanning the gap. CDR3 length: 13 residues. Germline loops: CDR1 WNHNN, CDR2 SYGVQD (reference sequence). The CDR3 spells CASSEGTALEQYF. The DNA for the CDR3 is TGCGCCAGCAGTGAAGGGACCGCTCTCGAGCAGTACTTC.

The chain links TRBV11-2 to TRBJ1-2; D is possibly TRBD1 (6 bases). Germline assignment: CDR1 SGHAT and CDR2 FQNNGV. This CDR3 spans 13 amino acids. Trimming took off 8 bases at V and 4 bases at J, with 14 bases between the two ends. The CDR3 nucleotides read TGTGCCAGCGATAAGGGGGGCCCCTATGGCTACACCTTC. It specifies CASDKGGPYGYTF.

V and J are TRBV6-5 and TRBJ2-7; 13 bases map to TRBD2. Trimming removed 6 bases from V and 2 bases from J; junction bases left unmatched: 4. There are 15 residues in the CDR3. Germline V lookup: CDR1 MNHEY, CDR2 SVGAGI. In DNA form, the CDR3 reads TGTGCCAGCAGGGGAGGGACTAGCGGGACCTACGAGCAGTACTTC. This sequence encodes CASRGGTSGTYEQYF.

V and J are TRBV19 and TRBJ2-4, with 9 bases matching TRBD2. The germline V gene has CDR1 LNHDA and CDR2 SQIVND (reference sequence). The CDR3 is 14 amino acids. The junction had 4 bases not matched to a gene; V was cut back by 4 bases and J by 6 bases. The CDR3 sequence is CASSSGRDGNIQYF. The CDR3 DNA sequence: TGTGCCAGTAGTAGCGGGAGGGACGGAAACATTCAGTACTTC.

This clone was seen once. The V gene is TRBV10-3, the J gene TRBJ2-2; TRBD2 might be the D (5 bases). CDR3 length: 13 residues. V dropped 10 bases and J dropped 5 bases, with 14 bases sitting between them. Germline CDR1 and CDR2: ENHRY and SYGVKD. The CDR3 region has the DNA TGTGCCAGTACCCCTCGGGAAACCGGGGAGCTGTTTTTT. This encodes CASTPRETGELFF.

The V call is TRBV29-1, the J call TRBJ2-3; D is uncertain. V was clipped by 6 bases and J by 0 bases, with 13 bases between them. The CDR3 runs to 14 residues. CDR1 and CDR2 (germline): SQVTM, ANQGSEA. CDR3 nucleotide sequence: TGCAGCGTGGGTTACGGCGGTAGCACAGATACGCAGTATTTT. Amino acids: CSVGYGGSTDTQYF.

The chain joins TRBV5-1 to TRBJ2-1; 13 bases agree with TRBD2. Germline V gene lookup returns CDR1 SGHRS and CDR2 YFSETQ. Trimming cost V 4 bases and J 7 bases; bases outside gene matches: 8. This CDR3 is built from 16 residues. This CDR3 reads CASSPRTSGSVNEQFF. CDR3 coding DNA: TGCGCCAGCAGCCCGAGGACTAGCGGGAGTGTAAATGAGCAGTTCTTC.

The chain links TRBV19 to TRBJ2-2, with D possibly called TRBD1 or TRBD2 (5 bases each). The CDR3 runs 15 residues. Germline CDR1 reads LNHDA; CDR2 reads SQIVND (reference sequence). Between the trimmed V and J ends, which lost 3 bases and 3 bases, there was a span of 11 bases. CDR3 region: CASSIWGTDTGELFF. The CDR3, as DNA: TGTGCCAGTAGTATCTGGGGGACGGACACCGGGGAGCTGTTTTTT.

This chain connects TRBV10-3 to TRBJ1-5, with D possibly being TRBD1 (6 bases). The V gene lost 8 bases and the J gene lost 7 bases, with 15 bases spanning the gap. The length of the CDR3 is 13 residues. Germline-derived CDR1 and CDR2 are ENHRY and SYGVKD. In DNA, the CDR3 is TGTGCCATCGGTGGGGGCGCAGAACAGCCCCAGCATTTT. Its protein product is CAIGGGAEQPQHF.

The chain employs TRBV19 and TRBJ1-4, with D unclear. Germline V gene data show CDR1 as LNHDA and CDR2 as SQIVND (reference sequence). This CDR3 is built from 17 residues. V lost 1 base and J 5 bases, leaving 17 bases between the germline ends. In nucleotides, the CDR3 is TGTGCCAGTAGTATAGCTTCCGAGGAGCCTGACAATGAAAAACTGTTTTTT. Its protein product is CASSIASEEPDNEKLFF.

J is TRBJ2-2 and V is TRBV25-1; 12 bases match TRBD2. Unmatched junction bases numbered 8, after V lost 5 bases and J lost 4 bases. CDR1 and CDR2 (germline): MGHDK, SYGVNS. The CDR3 runs to 17 residues. The CDR3 DNA follows: TGTGCCAGCAGTACTCAAGGACTAGCGGGAACCACCGGGGAGCTGTTTTTT. Translated, it gives CASSTQGLAGTTGELFF.

The V call is TRBV5-8, the J call TRBJ2-3; TRBD2 is a possible D gene (7 bases). The V gene's germline CDR1 is SGHTS and CDR2 YDEGEE. The CDR3 spans 13 residues. The ends were cut back, 6 bases at V and 8 bases at J, with 16 bases in the middle. The CDR3 is CASTTPGGGTQYF. In DNA form, the CDR3 reads TGTGCCAGCACGACGCCGGGGGGCGGTACGCAGTATTTT.

The chain couples TRBV7-9 to TRBJ1-1; a possible D gene is TRBD1 (5 bases). V lost 1 base, J lost 0 bases, and 9 bases lay in between. This CDR3 region has 15 residues. The germline gives CDR1 SEHNR, CDR2 FQNEAQ (reference sequence). CDR3 bases: TGTGCCAGCAGCTTAGATGGGGCTATGAACACTGAAGCTTTCTTT. Its protein is CASSLDGAMNTEAFF. Looking up the rest from reference TRBV7-9 and TRBJ1-1 gives the full variable domain: DTGVSQNPRHKITKRGQNVTFRCDPISEHNRLYWYRQTLGQGPEFLTYFQNEAQLEKSRLLSDRFSAERPKGSFSTLEIQRTEQGDSAMYLCASSLDGAMNTEAFFGQGTRLTVV.

This clone was counted a single time. This chain uses TRBV5-1 with TRBJ2-7; 7 bases agree with TRBD1. The germline CDR1 and CDR2 sequences are SGHRS and YFSETQ. V lost 5 bases, J lost 4 bases, and 12 bases stayed unmatched. This CDR3 has 15 amino acids. The CDR3 sequence is CASRPAGTVNYEQYF. In DNA, the CDR3 is TGCGCCAGCAGACCGGCCGGGACAGTAAATTACGAGCAGTACTTC.

The chain links TRBV6-1 to TRBJ2-1; D not resolved. Trimming shortened V by 2 bases and J by 0 bases, and 8 bases separated the two germline ends. The CDR3 totals 15 residues. Per germline, CDR1 MNHNS and CDR2 SASEGT. The CDR3 sequence: CASSERTPSYNEQFF. As DNA, the CDR3 is TGTGCCAGCAGTGAAAGGACGCCCTCCTACAATGAGCAGTTCTTC.

This rearrangement joins TRBV28 to TRBJ2-1; D is unclear. V lost 6 bases and J 7 bases, leaving 4 bases between the germline ends. CDR1 and CDR2 from the germline V gene are MDHEN and SYDVKM. The CDR3 sequence is 10 residues long. The chain's CDR3 is CASRQNEQFF. The CDR3 DNA reads as TGTGCCAGCAGGCAAAATGAGCAGTTCTTC.

The rearrangement uses TRBV7-8 and TRBJ1-2, with D maybe TRBD1 (6 bases). The CDR3 consists of 15 residues. V was clipped by 5 bases and J by 4 bases, with 17 bases between them. Germline CDR1 SGHVS, CDR2 FQNEAQ. Here the CDR3 reads CASSIRDTRGYGYTF. The CDR3 region has the DNA TGTGCCAGCAGCATTCGGGACACCCGGGGCTATGGCTACACCTTC.

The chain uses TRBV28 and TRBJ1-2, with 8 bases matching TRBD1. CDR3 length equals 15 residues. V dropped 7 bases and J dropped 7; count of bases not matched to a gene: 14. Germline V gene data show CDR1 as MDHEN and CDR2 as SYDVKM. The CDR3 loop is CASIGGDRRQTGYTF. The CDR3 DNA follows: TGTGCCAGCATTGGGGGGGACAGGCGGCAAACTGGCTACACCTTC.

This clone was found a few times. The V call is TRBV4-1, the J call TRBJ2-1; 10 nucleotides line up with TRBD2. Germline-derived CDR1 and CDR2 are MGHRA and YSYEKL. The CDR3 length is 17 residues. V gave up 3 bases and J gave up 7 bases; unmatched junction bases: 12. CDR3 sequence (DNA): TGCGCCAGCAGCCAGGAGGCTAGCGGGAGCCATAGGAATGAGCAGTTCTTC. This codes for CASSQEASGSHRNEQFF.

The genes are TRBV29-1 and TRBJ2-7; TRBD1 might be the D (6 bases). This CDR3 has 12 residues. V was clipped by 5 bases and J by 2 bases, with 10 bases between them. Germline values: CDR1 SQVTM, CDR2 ANQGSEA. In nucleotides, the CDR3 is TGCAGCGTTTCCGGACAGCCCTACGAGCAGTACTTC. Translating it yields CSVSGQPYEQYF.